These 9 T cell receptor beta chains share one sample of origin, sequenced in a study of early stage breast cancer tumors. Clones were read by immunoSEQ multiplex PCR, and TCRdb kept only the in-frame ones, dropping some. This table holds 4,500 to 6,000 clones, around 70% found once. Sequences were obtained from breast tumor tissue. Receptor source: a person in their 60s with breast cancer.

The CDR3 sequence: CASRETLAKNIQYF. The CDR3 DNA follows: TGTGCCAGCAGGGAGACACTAGCCAAAAACATTCAGTACTTC. This chain joins TRBV6-4 and TRBJ2-4; D gene unclear. CDR1 is MRHNA and CDR2 is SNTAGT in the germline V gene. This CDR3 spans 14 amino acids. V lost 6 bases, J lost 0 bases, and 9 bases lay in between.

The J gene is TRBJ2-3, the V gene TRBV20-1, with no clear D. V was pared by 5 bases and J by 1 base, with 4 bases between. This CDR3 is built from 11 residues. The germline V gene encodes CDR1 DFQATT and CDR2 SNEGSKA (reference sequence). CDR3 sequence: CSARGTDTQYF. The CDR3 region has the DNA TGCAGTGCTCGAGGCACAGATACGCAGTATTTT.

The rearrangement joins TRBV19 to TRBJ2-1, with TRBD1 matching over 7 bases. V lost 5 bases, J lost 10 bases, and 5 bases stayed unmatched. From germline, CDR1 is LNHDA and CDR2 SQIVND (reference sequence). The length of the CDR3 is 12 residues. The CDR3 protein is CASSVTGVEQFF. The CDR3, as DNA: TGTGCCAGTAGTGTAACAGGGGTAGAGCAGTTCTTC.

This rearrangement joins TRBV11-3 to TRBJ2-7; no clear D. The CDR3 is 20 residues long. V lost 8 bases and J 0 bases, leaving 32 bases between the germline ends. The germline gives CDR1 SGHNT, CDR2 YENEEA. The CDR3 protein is CASWIIQISFRGFFSYEQYF. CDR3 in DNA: TGTGCCAGCTGGATCATCCAAATATCCTTCCGCGGTTTTTTCTCCTACGAGCAGTACTTC. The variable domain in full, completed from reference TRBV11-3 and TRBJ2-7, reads EAGVVQSPRYKIIEKKQPVAFWCNPISGHNTLYWYLQNLGQGPELLIRYENEEAVDDSQLPKDRFSAERLKGVDSTLKIQPAELGDSAVYLCASWIIQISFRGFFSYEQYFGPGTRLTVT.

CDR3 coding DNA: TGTGCCAGCAGTTATATACCTGCGAACACTGAAGCTTTCTTT. It translates to CASSYIPANTEAFF. V and J are TRBV6-6 and TRBJ1-1; D unclear. The CDR3 is 14 residues long. Germline V lookup: CDR1 MNHNY, CDR2 SVGAGI (reference sequence). Between the trimmed V and J ends, which lost 3 bases and 1 base, there was a span of 9 bases.

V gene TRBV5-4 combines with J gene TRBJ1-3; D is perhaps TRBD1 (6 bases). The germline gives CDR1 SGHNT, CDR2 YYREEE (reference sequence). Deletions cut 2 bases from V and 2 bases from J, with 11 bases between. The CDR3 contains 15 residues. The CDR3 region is CASSLPGAAGNTIYF. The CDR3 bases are TGTGCCAGCAGCTTACCAGGGGCTGCTGGAAACACCATATATTTT.

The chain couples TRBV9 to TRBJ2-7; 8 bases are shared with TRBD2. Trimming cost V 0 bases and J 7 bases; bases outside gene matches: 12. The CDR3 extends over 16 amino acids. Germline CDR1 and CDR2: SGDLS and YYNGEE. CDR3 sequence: CASSVDPTGGAREQYF. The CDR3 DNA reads TGTGCCAGCAGCGTAGACCCCACGGGAGGGGCGCGGGAGCAGTACTTC.

The CDR3 reads CASSLSGRLITDTQYF. In nucleotides, the CDR3 is TGTGCCAGCAGCTTATCGGGCAGACTTATCACAGATACGCAGTATTTT. The J gene is TRBJ2-3, the V gene TRBV7-6, with unresolved D. This CDR3 is built from 16 residues. Germline V gene lookup returns CDR1 SGHVS and CDR2 FNYEAQ. Deletions cut 2 bases from V and 2 bases from J, with 14 bases between.

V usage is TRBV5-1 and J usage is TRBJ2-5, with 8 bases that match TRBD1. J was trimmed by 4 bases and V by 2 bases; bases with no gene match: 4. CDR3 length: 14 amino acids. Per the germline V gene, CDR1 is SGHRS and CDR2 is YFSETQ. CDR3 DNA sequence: TGCGCCAGCAGCTTTCAGGGGGCAGGAGAGACCCAGTACTTC. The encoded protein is CASSFQGAGETQYF. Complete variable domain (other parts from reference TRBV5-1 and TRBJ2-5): KAGVTQTPRYLIKTRGQQVTLSCSPISGHRSVSWYQQTPGQGLQFLFEYFSETQRNKGNFPGRFSGRQFSNSRSEMNVSTLELGDSALYLCASSFQGAGETQYFGPGTRLLVL.